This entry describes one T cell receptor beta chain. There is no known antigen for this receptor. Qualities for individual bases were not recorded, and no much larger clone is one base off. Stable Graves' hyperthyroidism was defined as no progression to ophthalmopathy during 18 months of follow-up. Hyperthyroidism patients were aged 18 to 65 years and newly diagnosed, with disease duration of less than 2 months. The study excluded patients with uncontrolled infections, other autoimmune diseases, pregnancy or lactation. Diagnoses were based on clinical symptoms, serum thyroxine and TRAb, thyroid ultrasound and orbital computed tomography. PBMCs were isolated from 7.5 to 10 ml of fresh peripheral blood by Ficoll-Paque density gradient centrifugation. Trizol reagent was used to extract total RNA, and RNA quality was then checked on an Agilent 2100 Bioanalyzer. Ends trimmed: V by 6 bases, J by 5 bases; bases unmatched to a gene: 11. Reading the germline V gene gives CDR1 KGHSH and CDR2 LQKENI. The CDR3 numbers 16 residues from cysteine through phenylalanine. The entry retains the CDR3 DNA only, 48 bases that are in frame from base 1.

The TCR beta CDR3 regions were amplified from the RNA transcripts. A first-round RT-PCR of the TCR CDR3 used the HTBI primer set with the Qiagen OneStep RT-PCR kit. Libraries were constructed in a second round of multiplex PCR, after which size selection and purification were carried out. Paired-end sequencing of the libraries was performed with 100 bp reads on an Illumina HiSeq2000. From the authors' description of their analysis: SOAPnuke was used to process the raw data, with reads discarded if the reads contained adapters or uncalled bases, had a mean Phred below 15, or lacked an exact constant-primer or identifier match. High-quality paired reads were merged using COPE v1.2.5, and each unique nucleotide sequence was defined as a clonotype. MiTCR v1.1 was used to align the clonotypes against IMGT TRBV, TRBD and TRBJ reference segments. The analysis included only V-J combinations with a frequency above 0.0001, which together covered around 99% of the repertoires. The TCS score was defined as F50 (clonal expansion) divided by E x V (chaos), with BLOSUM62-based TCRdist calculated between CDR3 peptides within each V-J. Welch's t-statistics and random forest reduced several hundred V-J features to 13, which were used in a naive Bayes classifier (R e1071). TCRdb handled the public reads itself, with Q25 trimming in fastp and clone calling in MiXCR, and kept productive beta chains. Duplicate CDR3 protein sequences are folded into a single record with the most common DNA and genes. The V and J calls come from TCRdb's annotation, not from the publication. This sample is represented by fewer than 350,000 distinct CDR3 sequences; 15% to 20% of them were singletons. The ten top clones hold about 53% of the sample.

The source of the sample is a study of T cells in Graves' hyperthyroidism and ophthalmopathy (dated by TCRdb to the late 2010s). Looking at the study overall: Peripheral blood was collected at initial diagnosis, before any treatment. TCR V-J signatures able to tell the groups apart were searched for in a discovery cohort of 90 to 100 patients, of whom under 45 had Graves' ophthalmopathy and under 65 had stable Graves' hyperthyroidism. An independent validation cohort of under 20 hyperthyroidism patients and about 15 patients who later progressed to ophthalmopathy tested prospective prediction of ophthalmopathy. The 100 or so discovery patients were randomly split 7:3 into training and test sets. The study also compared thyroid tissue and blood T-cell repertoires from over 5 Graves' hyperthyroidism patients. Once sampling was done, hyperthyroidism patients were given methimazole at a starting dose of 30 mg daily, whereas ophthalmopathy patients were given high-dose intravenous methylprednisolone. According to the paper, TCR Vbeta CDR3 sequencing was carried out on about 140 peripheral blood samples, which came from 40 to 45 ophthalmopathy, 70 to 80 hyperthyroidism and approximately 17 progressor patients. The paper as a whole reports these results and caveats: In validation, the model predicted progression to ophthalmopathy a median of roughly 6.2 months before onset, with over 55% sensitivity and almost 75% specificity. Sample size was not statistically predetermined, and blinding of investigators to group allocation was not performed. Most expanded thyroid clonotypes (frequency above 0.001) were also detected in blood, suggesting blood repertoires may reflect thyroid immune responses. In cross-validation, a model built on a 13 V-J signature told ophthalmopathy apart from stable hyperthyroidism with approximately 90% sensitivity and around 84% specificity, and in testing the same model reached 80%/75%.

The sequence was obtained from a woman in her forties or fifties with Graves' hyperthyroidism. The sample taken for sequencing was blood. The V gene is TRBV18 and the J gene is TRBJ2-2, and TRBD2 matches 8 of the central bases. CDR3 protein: CASSPTTSVATGELFF. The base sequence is TGTGCCAGCTCGCCCACGACTAGCGTTGCGACCGGGGAGCTGTTTTTT.